Presented here are 24 T cell receptor beta chains from one specimen sequenced in a study of blood T cell dynamics during melanoma immunotherapy. The protocol was immunoSEQ multiplex PCR, while the TCRdb copy is restricted to in-frame clones and leaves out a portion. The table records 10,000 or so clones, over 70% of them present only once. Time point noted: week 3, after first cycle of checkpoint inhibitor. Sequencing was performed on blood, taken from a patient treated with checkpoint blockade. All receptors come from a human donor with melanoma.

The rearrangement joins TRBV14 to TRBJ2-3; D assignment may be TRBD1 or TRBD2 (7 bases each). Germline values: CDR1 SGHDN, CDR2 FVKESK. Deletions cut 5 bases from V and 0 bases from J, with 18 bases between. This CDR3 is 17 amino acids long. CDR3 bases: TGTGCCAGCAGCAGCGGGACAGTTCACACTAGCACAGATACGCAGTATTTT. Its protein is CASSSGTVHTSTDTQYF.

This sequence joins TRBV2 and TRBJ2-5; TRBD1 matches at 10 bases. This CDR3 contains 14 residues. The junction had 2 bases not matched to a gene; V was cut back by 4 bases and J by 3 bases. The germline gives CDR1 SNHLY, CDR2 FYNNEI. The CDR3 sequence is CASSAGTGEETQYF. The DNA of the CDR3 is TGTGCCAGCAGTGCCGGGACAGGGGAAGAGACCCAGTACTTC.

This chain uses TRBV11-1 with TRBJ1-2; no clear D gene. CDR1 is SGHAT, CDR2 FQDESV, per germline (reference sequence). This CDR3 is 13 amino acids long. V gave up 6 bases and J gave up 2 bases, with 10 bases separating them. The CDR3 coding sequence is TGTGCCAGCAGTCCCGACAAGAACTATGGCTACACCTTC. Translated, it gives CASSPDKNYGYTF. Full variable domain (remainder filled in from reference TRBV11-1 and TRBJ1-2): EAEVAQSPRYKITEKSQAVAFWCDPISGHATLYWYRQILGQGPELLVQFQDESVVDDSQLPKDRFSAERLKGVDSTLKIQPAELGDSAMYLCASSPDKNYGYTFGSGTRLTVV.

The V and J genes are TRBV28 and TRBJ1-5, with 9 bases matching TRBD1. The CDR3 runs to 16 residues. V lost 5 bases to trimming and J lost 3 bases; unmatched junction nucleotides: 8. Germline CDR1 reads MDHEN; CDR2 reads SYDVKM. Here the CDR3 DNA reads TGTGCCAGCAGTAAGGGACAGGGTAATGACAATCAGCCCCAGCATTTT. Translated, it gives CASSKGQGNDNQPQHF.

This clone was detected only a few times. The rearrangement joins TRBV5-5 to TRBJ1-2, with D unclear. From germline, CDR1 is SGHKS and CDR2 YYEKEE (reference sequence). Trimming shortened V by 2 bases and J by 2 bases, and 10 bases separated the two germline ends. This CDR3 spans 14 amino acids. The CDR3 protein is CASSFLGENYGYTF. CDR3 DNA sequence: TGTGCCAGCAGCTTTTTGGGAGAGAACTATGGCTACACCTTC. The full variable domain, its missing parts supplied by reference TRBV5-5 and TRBJ1-2, is DAGVTQSPTHLIKTRGQQVTLRCSPISGHKSVSWYQQVLGQGPQFIFQYYEKEERGRGNFPDRFSARQFPNYSSELNVNALLLGDSALYLCASSFLGENYGYTFGSGTRLTVV.

Comments on this clone: One end of the junction is discordant with germline, which a read error may explain. The rearrangement uses TRBV5-6 and TRBJ2-1, with D perhaps being TRBD1 or TRBD2 (6 bases each). The length of the CDR3 is 11 residues. The germline V gene has CDR1 SGHDT and CDR2 YYEEEE. The CDR3 DNA follows: TGTGCCAGCAGCTTGTTGGGGGGCTGGCTCTTC. Its protein product is CASSLLGGWLF.

The chain couples TRBV29-1 to TRBJ1-2; D is unresolved. This CDR3 comprises 14 residues. V dropped 5 bases and J dropped 1 base, with 14 bases sitting between them. Germline V gives CDR1 SQVTM, CDR2 ANQGSEA. CDR3 in DNA: TGCAGCGTTCACGTTGGCATGCTTAACTATGGCTACACCTTC. As protein: CSVHVGMLNYGYTF.

This chain's CDR3 is CASSYSPTLGEQYF. CDR3 DNA sequence: TGTGCCAGCAGTTACTCCCCGACTTTGGGGGAGCAGTACTTC. This chain connects TRBV6-5 to TRBJ2-7; D is unresolved. V was trimmed by 0 bases and J by 7 bases, leaving 13 bases between them. The CDR3 extends over 14 amino acids. Germline V CDR1 and CDR2: MNHEY, SVGAGI.

The CDR3 DNA sequence: TGTGCCAGCAGTTTATGGACAGGGCAAGAGACCCAGTACTTC. It codes for CASSLWTGQETQYF. The chain couples TRBV28 to TRBJ2-5; 7 bases are shared with TRBD1. J gave up 2 bases and V 0 bases, and 0 bases lay outside the gene matches. Germline V CDR1 and CDR2: MDHEN, SYDVKM. This CDR3 region has 14 residues.

The rearrangement joins TRBV11-2 to TRBJ2-2; 8 bases are a match to TRBD2. Germline loops: CDR1 SGHAT, CDR2 FQNNGV. This CDR3 spans 15 amino acids. Unmatched junction bases numbered 6, after V lost 5 bases and J lost 4 bases. This chain's CDR3 is CASSPQGTSTGELFF. The CDR3 coding sequence is TGTGCCAGCAGCCCCCAAGGGACTAGCACCGGGGAGCTGTTTTTT.

This chain uses TRBV2 with TRBJ1-2; no definite D call. The CDR3 is made up of 14 amino acids. The germline V and J ends were trimmed by 6 bases and 0 bases, with 11 bases remaining between them. Looked up from germline, CDR1 is SNHLY and CDR2 is FYNNEI. The CDR3 reads CASRNDAANYGYTF. The DNA of the CDR3 is TGTGCCAGCAGAAACGATGCAGCTAACTATGGCTACACCTTC.

The table lists this clone with a count of one. V gene TRBV21-1 combines with J gene TRBJ2-5; the D call of TRBD2 is as the table states it, not checked on the DNA. TRBV21-1 constitutes a pseudogene. The CDR3 sequence is 15 residues long. CDR3 region: CASSLRSGGRETQYF. CDR3 DNA: TGTGCCAGCAGCCTCCGGAGCGGGGGGCGAGAGACCCAGTACTTC.

This rearrangement joins TRBV5-4 to TRBJ2-7, with D hard to call. Trimming cost V 0 bases and J 7 bases, with 11 bases left between them. Germline lookup yields CDR1 SGHNT and CDR2 YYREEE (reference sequence). The CDR3 loop spans 13 amino acids. This CDR3 reads CASSLDRSEEQYV. The CDR3 DNA reads TGTGCCAGCAGCTTGGATCGGTCCGAGGAGCAGTACGTC.

V and J are TRBV11-3 and TRBJ1-2; 7 nucleotides line up with TRBD1. With V trimmed by 4 bases and J by 4 bases, 9 bases remained unmatched. CDR1 is SGHNT and CDR2 is YENEEA in the germline V gene. CDR3 length equals 15 residues. Written as DNA, the CDR3 is TGTGCCAGCAGCTCTAGACAGGGAATCGGCTATGGCTACACCTTC. Protein product: CASSSRQGIGYGYTF.

This clone has more than one count but fewer than ten. The CDR3 loop reads CASSLQGAGQPQHF. CDR3 DNA: TGTGCCAGCAGTTTACAGGGGGCAGGGCAGCCCCAGCATTTT. The rearrangement links TRBV7-8 to TRBJ1-5, with 9 positions matching TRBD1. The V segment lost 6 bases and the J segment 7 bases; nucleotides outside the gene matches: 7. Germline CDR1 and CDR2: SGHVS and FQNEAQ. The CDR3 runs 14 residues.

The V and J genes are TRBV2 and TRBJ2-1; 11 bases are a match to TRBD2. Losses at the gene ends were 6 bases for V and 4 bases for J; bases not matched to a gene: 8. This CDR3 comprises 16 residues. The germline CDR1 and CDR2 sequences are SNHLY and FYNNEI. The CDR3 loop is CASSDLGLAAYNEQFF. CDR3 nucleotide sequence: TGTGCCAGCAGCGACCTGGGACTAGCGGCTTACAATGAGCAGTTCTTC.

This chain uses TRBV7-3 with TRBJ2-5; the D is unclear. Per germline, CDR1 SGHTA and CDR2 FQGTGA. V lost 1 base and J lost 5, with 17 bases in between. The CDR3 has 16 residues. CDR3 nucleotides: TGTGCCAGCAGCTTAAAATCGGGCAGCGCTGCTGAGACCCAGTACTTC. Translated: CASSLKSGSAAETQYF.

The chain uses TRBV28 and TRBJ2-2; possibly TRBD1 for D (6 bases). Germline V CDR1 and CDR2: MDHEN, SYDVKM. CDR3 size: 15 residues. Trimming left V 5 bases short and J 9 bases short, with 19 bases between. Written as DNA, the CDR3 is TGTGCCAGCAGTCTCTTACAGGGTTTCCACCGGGAGCTGTTTTTT. This sequence encodes CASSLLQGFHRELFF. Complete variable domain (other parts from reference TRBV28 and TRBJ2-2): DVKVTQSSRYLVKRTGEKVFLECVQDMDHENMFWYRQDPGLGLRLIYFSYDVKMKEKGDIPEGYSVSREKKERFSLILESASTNQTSMYLCASSLLQGFHRELFFGEGSRLTVL.

This chain joins TRBV5-1 and TRBJ2-5, with TRBD1 matching 8 bases. This CDR3 spans 17 amino acids. V dropped 0 bases and J dropped 5; count of bases not matched to a gene: 12. Germline CDR1 reads SGHRS; CDR2 reads YFSETQ. CDR3 amino acids: CASSLGQGFSRGETQYF. DNA of the CDR3: TGCGCCAGCAGCTTGGGACAGGGGTTTAGTCGAGGGGAGACCCAGTACTTC.

The chain carries TRBV6-5 and TRBJ1-2; 9 bases are shared with TRBD1. In germline, CDR1 is MNHEY, CDR2 SVGAGI. Unmatched junction bases numbered 13, after V lost 6 bases and J lost 8 bases. This CDR3 comprises 15 residues. CDR3 sequence (DNA): TGTGCCAGCAGCCGCCCGGGACAGGGACGGGACGGCTACACCTTC. Translated, it gives CASSRPGQGRDGYTF.

V is TRBV2 and J is TRBJ1-5; 9 nucleotides line up with TRBD1. The V gene end was trimmed by 6 bases and the J gene end by 2 bases; junction bases not matched to a gene: 5. Germline lookup yields CDR1 SNHLY and CDR2 FYNNEI. This CDR3 contains 15 residues. The DNA for the CDR3 is TGTGCCAGCAGGGACAGGGGTGTTGGCAATCAGCCCCAGCATTTT. Translation: CASRDRGVGNQPQHF.

V usage is TRBV7-2 and J usage is TRBJ1-1, with D hard to call. The CDR3 contains 12 residues. Germline lookup yields CDR1 SGHTA and CDR2 FQGNSA. V shed 3 bases and J shed 0 bases, with 2 bases lying between them. The DNA for the CDR3 is TGTGCCAGCAGCTTGATGAACACTGAAGCTTTCTTT. Residues: CASSLMNTEAFF.

This chain joins TRBV5-6 and TRBJ2-3, with 13 bases matching TRBD2. V trimming: 4 bases; J trimming: 6 bases; junction bases outside the gene matches: 8. This CDR3 is 16 amino acids long. CDR1 and CDR2 (germline): SGHDT, YYEEEE. CDR3 in amino acids: CASSPPGLAGRDTQYF. CDR3 DNA: TGTGCCAGCAGCCCCCCGGGACTAGCGGGAAGGGATACGCAGTATTTT.

V is TRBV6-6 and J is TRBJ1-5; TRBD1 is a possible D gene (5 bases). CDR1 is MNHNY, CDR2 SVGAGI, per germline (reference sequence). The CDR3 runs 13 residues. V lost 6 bases, J lost 6 bases, and 12 bases lay in between. The CDR3 spells CASRGVGGQPQHF. The CDR3, as DNA: TGTGCCAGCAGAGGGGTGGGGGGTCAGCCCCAGCATTTT.